Sequencing of this T cell receptor beta chain was carried out in a study of blood T cells in healthy people across ages. Study-level findings and limits: Per million T cells, the diversity of TCR beta decreased roughly linearly as age advanced. Higher diversity, along with more naive CD4+ cells, distinguished long-lived donors from aged donors.

Then a second PCR, running about 7 to 11 cycles, was carried out with a sample-barcoded 5' primer and a J-beta primer mix. Every cDNA molecule bore a tag from a template-switch adaptor containing 12 random nucleotides. TCRdb re-called the 5' RACE reads with MiXCR, one entry per CDR3 protein. There are roughly 2 million distinct CDR3 sequences in the sample; around half occur only once, and roughly 2% lies in the top ten. PBMCs numbering at least 6 million were isolated per sample. This clonotype was recorded a few times. Antigen unknown. V lost 4 bases, J lost 4 bases, and 17 bases lay in between. The CDR3 consists of 15 residues. Germline V gene sequence: CDR1 MDHEN, CDR2 SYDVKM.

The specimen was blood. The TCR originated in a woman between 40 and 50 years old in good health. V and J are TRBV28 and TRBJ2-7; the D is unclear. CDR3 region: CASSSKPRIRYEQYF. Written as DNA, the CDR3 is TGTGCCAGCAGTTCGAAGCCCCGGATTAGGTACGAGCAGTACTTC.